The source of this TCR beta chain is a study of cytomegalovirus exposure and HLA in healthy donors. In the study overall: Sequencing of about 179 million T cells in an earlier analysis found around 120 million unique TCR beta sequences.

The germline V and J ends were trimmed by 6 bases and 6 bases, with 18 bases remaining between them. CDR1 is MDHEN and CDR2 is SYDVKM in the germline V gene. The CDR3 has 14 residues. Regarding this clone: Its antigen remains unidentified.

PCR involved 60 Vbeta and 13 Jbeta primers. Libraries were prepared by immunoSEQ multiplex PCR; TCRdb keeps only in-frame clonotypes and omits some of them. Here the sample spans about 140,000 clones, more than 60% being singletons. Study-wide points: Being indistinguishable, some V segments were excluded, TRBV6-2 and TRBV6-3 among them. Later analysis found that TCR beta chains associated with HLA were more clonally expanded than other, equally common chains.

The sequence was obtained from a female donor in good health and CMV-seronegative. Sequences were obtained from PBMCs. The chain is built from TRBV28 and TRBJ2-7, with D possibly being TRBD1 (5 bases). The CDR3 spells CASRSMQGWGEQYF. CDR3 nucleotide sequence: TGTGCCAGCAGGTCCATGCAGGGCTGGGGCGAGCAGTACTTC.